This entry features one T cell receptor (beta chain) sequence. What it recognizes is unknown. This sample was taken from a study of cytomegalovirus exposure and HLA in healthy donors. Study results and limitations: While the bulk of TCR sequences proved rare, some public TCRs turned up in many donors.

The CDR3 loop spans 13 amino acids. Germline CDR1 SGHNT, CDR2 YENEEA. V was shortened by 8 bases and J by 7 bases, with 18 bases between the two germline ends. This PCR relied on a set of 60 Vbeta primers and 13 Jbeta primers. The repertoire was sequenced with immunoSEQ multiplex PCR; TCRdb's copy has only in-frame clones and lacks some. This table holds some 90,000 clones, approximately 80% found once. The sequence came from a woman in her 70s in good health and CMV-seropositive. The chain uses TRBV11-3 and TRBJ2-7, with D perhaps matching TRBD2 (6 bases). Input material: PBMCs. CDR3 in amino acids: CASRRAVSGEQYF. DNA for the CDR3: TGTGCCAGCCGCCGGGCGGTGAGCGGGGAGCAGTACTTC.